This is a list of T cell receptor beta chains from one sample in a study of blood T cell repertoires in COVID-19. The method was immunoSEQ multiplex PCR; TCRdb's version includes in-frame clones alone and lacks a portion of them. The table shows around 200,000 clones, with 70% to 90% occurring only once. Input material: peripheral blood. Receptors were obtained from a woman over 75 with acute or convalescent COVID-19. CDR3s leave out the opening cysteine and the closing phenylalanine or tryptophan. D genes are given only for firm matches. Clone size is stated in some rows and not others, as once, few, many or a class when expanded.

clone_size d_call j_call v_call cdr3_aa
. TRBD1 TRBJ2-1 TRBV19 ASSSTTGVEQF
. . TRBJ2-5 TRBV5-4 ASSLQGRETQY
. TRBD1 TRBJ1-2 TRBV6-5 ASSYSTGPSSTGYT
. TRBD1 TRBJ1-4 TRBV7-9 ASSSDRATNEKLF
. TRBD2 TRBJ2-5 TRBV19 ATGGLAGGRGQETQY
. TRBD2 TRBJ2-1 TRBV20-1 SASTASGISNEQF
once TRBD1 TRBJ1-1 TRBV18 ASSPPGTEDTEAF
. . TRBJ2-5 TRBV28 ASSFPGGQLNVAETQY
. . TRBJ1-1 TRBV6-2/TRBV6-3 ASSYFGFTEAF
. TRBD2 TRBJ2-2 TRBV7-7 ATAGGRTGELF
. TRBD2 TRBJ2-2 TRBV27 ASYRTGTRVGTGELF
. . TRBJ2-3 TRBV5-1 ASSLAGGGTDTQY
. . TRBJ1-2 TRBV3-1/TRBV3-2 ASSQDFGGIGGYT
. . TRBJ2-3 TRBV30 AWDGGTDTQY
. . TRBJ2-1 TRBV10-3 AISVADWNEQF
. TRBD1 TRBJ1-1 TRBV27 ASSLGDRANTEAF
. . TRBJ1-5 TRBV28 ATARNRNQPQH
once TRBD2 TRBJ2-1 TRBV18 ASSATSGESSYNEQF
. TRBD1 TRBJ2-5 TRBV2 ASSVPGQGKETQY
. TRBD1 TRBJ2-2 TRBV9 ASSGRGQPTNTGELF
. . TRBJ1-3 TRBV5-1 ASSLGGQYSGNTIY
. . TRBJ1-6 TRBV15 ATSRDQGFYSPLH
. . TRBJ2-2 TRBV6-5 ASRRLDITGELF
. TRBD2 TRBJ2-1 TRBV7-3 ASSTGLAGADEQF
. TRBD1 TRBJ1-5 TRBV7-9 ASSSGGTGGNQPQH
. . TRBJ2-3 TRBV27 ASGLSGFTDTQY
. TRBD2 TRBJ2-2 TRBV4-3 ASSQDITPGLARTGELF
. TRBD2 TRBJ2-1 TRBV19 ASSSTSGAPNEQF
. TRBD1 TRBJ2-7 TRBV10-3 AIRTGSSYEQY
. . TRBJ1-3 TRBV19 ASRQGSGNTIY
. TRBD2 TRBJ2-7 TRBV3-1/TRBV3-2 ASSPLAGSYEQY
once TRBD2 TRBJ2-1 TRBV10-3 AISVSETSGNNEQF
. . TRBJ2-3 TRBV12-3/TRBV12-4 ASRPTGIDTQY
. . TRBJ1-2 TRBV12-3/TRBV12-4 ASTLRGYGYT
. TRBD1 TRBJ2-7 TRBV7-7 ASSVGQGPTYEQY
once . TRBJ2-3 TRBV7-2 ASSLFRVVY
. . TRBJ2-2 TRBV2 ASTLGEVELF
. TRBD1 TRBJ1-6 TRBV6-6 ASSQQGGRSPLH
. . TRBJ1-3 TRBV2 ASGSSGNTIY
. . TRBJ2-1 TRBV3-1/TRBV3-2 ASSPHGQGEQF
once TRBD1 TRBJ2-1 TRBV11-3 ASSFGGQVYNEQF
. . TRBJ2-2 TRBV11-2 ASSLDRQEELF
few . TRBJ2-7 TRBV21-1 AIPGGAYEQY
. TRBD2 TRBJ2-1 TRBV5-1 ASSLLAGEGNEQF
once TRBD1 TRBJ1-1 TRBV27 ASRTTGVGNTEAF
. . TRBJ2-5 TRBV27 ASSLQWTGSETQY
. TRBD2 TRBJ2-2 TRBV5-4 ASSSGGSTTGELF
once . TRBJ1-3 TRBV5-1 ASSLDSSGNTIY
. . TRBJ2-7 TRBV30 AWSVSGTGEQY
. . TRBJ1-2 TRBV6-2/TRBV6-3 ASSGRGHTGFT
once . TRBJ2-7 TRBV12-3/TRBV12-4 ASSWKGAYEQY
few . TRBJ1-5 TRBV21-1 ASSKKTGDQPQH
. . TRBJ2-1 TRBV27 ASSRPGVLGDNEQF
. . TRBJ2-6 TRBV28 ASSRFSGANVLT
. . TRBJ2-1 TRBV20-1 SARYNNEQF